The present entry profiles one T cell receptor beta chain with its context. Original processing methods: Counts of nucleated cells, estimated from reference gene primer amplification, were obtained. Data came from immunoSEQ multiplex PCR; TCRdb stores just in-frame clones and leaves some out. That table supplies the V and J calls and clone size; D and trimming were determined from the DNA. The sample lists about 410,000 clones, approximately 90% seen once, with about 1.6% in the top ten. Recruited during active infection, patients (from Seattle) were subsequently followed longitudinally. The sample belongs to a study of blood T cell repertoires in COVID-19. Study-level information: Samples of COVID-19 (acute and convalescent) were obtained from the United States, Italy and Spain. The cDNA or gDNA used as material had been derived from T cells, B-cell-depleted T cells, or PBMCs.

This CDR3 is built from 15 residues. V shed 5 bases and J shed 0 bases, with 13 bases lying between them. Germline V gene lookup returns CDR1 SGHTA and CDR2 FQGNSA. Sequencing used peripheral blood. This receptor was identified in a woman aged 40 to 49 with COVID-19, enrolled during active disease. The chain recombines TRBV7-2 with TRBJ1-1, with a possible D match to TRBD1 (6 bases). DNA for the CDR3: TGTGCCAGCAGCCCTCGACAGGAAATGAACACTGAAGCTTTCTTT. It specifies CASSPRQEMNTEAFF.